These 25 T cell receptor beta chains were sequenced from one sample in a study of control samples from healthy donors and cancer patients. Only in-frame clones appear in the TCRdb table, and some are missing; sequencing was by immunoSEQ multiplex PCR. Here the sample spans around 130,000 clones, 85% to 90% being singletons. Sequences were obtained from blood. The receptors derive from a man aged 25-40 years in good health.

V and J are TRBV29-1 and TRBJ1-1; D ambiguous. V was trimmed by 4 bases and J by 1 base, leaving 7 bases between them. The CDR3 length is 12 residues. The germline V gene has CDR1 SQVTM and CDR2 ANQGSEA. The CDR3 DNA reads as TGCAGCGTTGGGGCAGCGAACACTGAAGCTTTCTTT. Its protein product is CSVGAANTEAFF.

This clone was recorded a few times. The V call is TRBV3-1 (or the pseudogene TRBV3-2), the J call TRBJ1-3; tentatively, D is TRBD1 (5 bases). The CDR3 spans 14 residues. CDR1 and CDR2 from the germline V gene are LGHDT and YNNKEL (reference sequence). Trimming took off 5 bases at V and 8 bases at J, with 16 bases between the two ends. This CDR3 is CASSSRRVGYTIYF. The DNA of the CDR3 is TGTGCCAGCAGCTCCCGCAGGGTTGGGTACACCATATATTTT.

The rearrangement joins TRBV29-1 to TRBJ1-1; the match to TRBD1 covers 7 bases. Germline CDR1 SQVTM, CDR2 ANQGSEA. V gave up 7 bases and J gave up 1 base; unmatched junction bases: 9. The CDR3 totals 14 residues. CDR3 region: CSARQGQGNTEAFF. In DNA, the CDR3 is TGCAGCGCGCGACAGGGCCAAGGGAACACTGAAGCTTTCTTT. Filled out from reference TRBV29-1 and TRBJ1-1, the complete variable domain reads SAVISQKPSRDICQRGTSLTIQCQVDSQVTMMFWYRQQPGQSLTLIATANQGSEATYESGFVIDKFPISRPNLTFSTLTVSNMSPEDSSIYLCSARQGQGNTEAFFGQGTRLTVV.

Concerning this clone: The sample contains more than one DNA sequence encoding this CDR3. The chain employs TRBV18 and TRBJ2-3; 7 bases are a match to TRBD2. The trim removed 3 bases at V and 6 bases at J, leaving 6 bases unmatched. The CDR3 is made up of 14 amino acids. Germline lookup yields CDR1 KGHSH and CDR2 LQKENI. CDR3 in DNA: TGTGCCAGCTCACCTAGGGCGCGGGGGGATACGCAGTATTTT. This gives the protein CASSPRARGDTQYF.

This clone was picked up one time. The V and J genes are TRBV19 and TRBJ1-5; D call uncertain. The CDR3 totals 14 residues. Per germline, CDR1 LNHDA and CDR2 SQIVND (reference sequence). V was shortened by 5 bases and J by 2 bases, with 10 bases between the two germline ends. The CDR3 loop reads CASSLSWGNQPQHF. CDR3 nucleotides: TGTGCCAGTAGTCTATCTTGGGGCAATCAGCCCCAGCATTTT.

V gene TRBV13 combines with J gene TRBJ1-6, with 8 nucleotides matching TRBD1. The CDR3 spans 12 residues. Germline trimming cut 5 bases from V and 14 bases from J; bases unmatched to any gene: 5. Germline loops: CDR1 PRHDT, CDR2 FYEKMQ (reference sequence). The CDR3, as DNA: TGTGCCAGCAGCGAGAACAGGGGGGCCCTCCACTTT. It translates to CASSENRGALHF.

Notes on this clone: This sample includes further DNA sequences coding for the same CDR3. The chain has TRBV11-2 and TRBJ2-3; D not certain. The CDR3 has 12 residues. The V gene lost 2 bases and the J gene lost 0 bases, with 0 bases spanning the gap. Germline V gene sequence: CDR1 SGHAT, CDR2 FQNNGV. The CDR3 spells CASSLSTDTQYF. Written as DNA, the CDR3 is TGTGCCAGCAGCTTAAGCACAGATACGCAGTATTTT.

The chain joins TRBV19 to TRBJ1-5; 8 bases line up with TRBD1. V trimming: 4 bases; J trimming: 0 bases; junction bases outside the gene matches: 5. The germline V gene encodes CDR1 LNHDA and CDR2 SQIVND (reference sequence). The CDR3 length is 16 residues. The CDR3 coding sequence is TGTGCCAGTAGTAGAGTGACAGGGGATAGCAATCAGCCCCAGCATTTT. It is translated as CASSRVTGDSNQPQHF.

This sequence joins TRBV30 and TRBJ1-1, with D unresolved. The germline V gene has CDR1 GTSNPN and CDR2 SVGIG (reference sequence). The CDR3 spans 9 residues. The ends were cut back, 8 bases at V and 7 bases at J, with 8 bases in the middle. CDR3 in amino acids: CAGGYEAFF. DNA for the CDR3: TGTGCCGGTGGGTATGAAGCTTTCTTT.

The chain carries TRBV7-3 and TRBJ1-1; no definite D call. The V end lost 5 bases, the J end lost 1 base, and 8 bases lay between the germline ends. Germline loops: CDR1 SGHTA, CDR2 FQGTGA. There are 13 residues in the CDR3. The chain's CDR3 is CASSALPNTEAFF. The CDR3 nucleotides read TGTGCCAGCAGCGCGCTGCCGAACACTGAAGCTTTCTTT. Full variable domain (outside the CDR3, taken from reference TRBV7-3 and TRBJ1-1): GAGVSQTPSNKVTEKGKYVELRCDPISGHTALYWYRQSLGQGPEFLIYFQGTGAADDSGLPNDRFFAVRPEGSVSTLKIQRTERGDSAVYLCASSALPNTEAFFGQGTRLTVV.

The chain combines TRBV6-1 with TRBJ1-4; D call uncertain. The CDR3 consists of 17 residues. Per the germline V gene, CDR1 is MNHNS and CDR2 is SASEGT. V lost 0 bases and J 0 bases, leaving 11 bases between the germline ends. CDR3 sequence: CASSEAKVSATNEKLFF. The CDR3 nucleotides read TGTGCCAGCAGTGAAGCGAAGGTGTCTGCAACTAATGAAAAACTGTTTTTT.

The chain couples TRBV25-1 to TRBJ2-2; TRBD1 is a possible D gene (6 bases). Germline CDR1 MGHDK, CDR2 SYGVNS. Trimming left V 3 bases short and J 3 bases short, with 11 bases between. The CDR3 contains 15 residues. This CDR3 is CASSDWQGHTGELFF. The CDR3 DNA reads TGTGCCAGCAGTGATTGGCAGGGGCACACCGGGGAGCTGTTTTTT. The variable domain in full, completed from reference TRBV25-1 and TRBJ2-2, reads EADIYQTPRYLVIGTGKKITLECSQTMGHDKMYWYQQDPGMELHLIHYSYGVNSTEKGDLSSESTVSRIRTEHFPLTLESARPSHTSQYLCASSDWQGHTGELFFGEGSRLTVL.

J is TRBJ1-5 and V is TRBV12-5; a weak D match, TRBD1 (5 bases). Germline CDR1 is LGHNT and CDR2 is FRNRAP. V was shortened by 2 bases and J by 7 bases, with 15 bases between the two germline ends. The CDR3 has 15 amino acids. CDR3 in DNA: TGTGCTAGTGGTTTGAGGGACGGCGGCAGGCAGCCCCAGCATTTT. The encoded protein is CASGLRDGGRQPQHF.

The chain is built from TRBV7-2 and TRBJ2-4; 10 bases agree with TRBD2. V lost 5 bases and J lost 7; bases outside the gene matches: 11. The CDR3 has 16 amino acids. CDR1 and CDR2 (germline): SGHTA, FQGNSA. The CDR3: CASSTQRGGPGNIQYF. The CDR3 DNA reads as TGTGCCAGCAGCACCCAGCGGGGGGGGCCCGGGAACATTCAGTACTTC.

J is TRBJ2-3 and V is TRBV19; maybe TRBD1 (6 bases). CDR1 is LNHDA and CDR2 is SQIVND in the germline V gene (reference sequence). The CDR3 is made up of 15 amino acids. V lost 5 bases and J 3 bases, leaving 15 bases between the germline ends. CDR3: CASSGKGHTTDTQYF. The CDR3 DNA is TGTGCCAGTAGTGGAAAGGGACATACGACAGATACGCAGTATTTT. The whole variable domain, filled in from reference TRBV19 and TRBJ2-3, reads DGGITQSPKYLFRKEGQNVTLSCEQNLNHDAMYWYRQDPGQGLRLIYYSQIVNDFQKGDIAEGYSVSREKKESFPLTVTSAQKNPTAFYLCASSGKGHTTDTQYFGPGTRLTVL.

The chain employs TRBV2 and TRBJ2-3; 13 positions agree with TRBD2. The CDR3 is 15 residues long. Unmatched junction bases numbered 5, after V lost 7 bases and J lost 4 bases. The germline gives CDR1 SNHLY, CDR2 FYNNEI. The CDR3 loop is CASNYGLAGADTQYF. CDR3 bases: TGTGCCAGCAATTATGGACTAGCGGGGGCAGATACGCAGTATTTT.

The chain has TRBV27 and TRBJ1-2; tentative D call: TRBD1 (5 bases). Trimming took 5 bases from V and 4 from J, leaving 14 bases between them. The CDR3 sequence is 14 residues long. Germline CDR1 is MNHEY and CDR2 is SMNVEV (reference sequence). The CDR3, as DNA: TGTGCCAGCAGTCCCTCGGGACCGCTCTATGGCTACACCTTC. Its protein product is CASSPSGPLYGYTF.

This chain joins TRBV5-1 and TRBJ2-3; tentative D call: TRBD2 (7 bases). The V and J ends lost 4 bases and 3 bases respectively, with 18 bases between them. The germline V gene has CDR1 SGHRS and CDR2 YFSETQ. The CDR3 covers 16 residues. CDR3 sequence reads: CASSGDPGGGTDTQYF. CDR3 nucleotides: TGCGCCAGCAGCGGGGATCCGGGGGGCGGGACAGATACGCAGTATTTT.

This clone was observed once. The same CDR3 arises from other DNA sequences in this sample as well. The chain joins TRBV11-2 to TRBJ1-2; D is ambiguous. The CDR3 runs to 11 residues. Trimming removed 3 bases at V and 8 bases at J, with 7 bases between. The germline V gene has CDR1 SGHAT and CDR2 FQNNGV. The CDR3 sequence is CASSLGGGYTF. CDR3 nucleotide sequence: TGTGCCAGCAGCTTGGGAGGGGGCTACACCTTC.

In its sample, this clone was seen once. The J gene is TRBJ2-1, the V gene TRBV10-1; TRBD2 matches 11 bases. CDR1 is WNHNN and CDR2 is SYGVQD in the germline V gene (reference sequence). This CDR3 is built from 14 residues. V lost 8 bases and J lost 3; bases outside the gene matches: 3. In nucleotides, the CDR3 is TGCGCCAGCGGGGGGACTAGCGGCTACAATGAGCAGTTCTTC. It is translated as CASGGTSGYNEQFF.

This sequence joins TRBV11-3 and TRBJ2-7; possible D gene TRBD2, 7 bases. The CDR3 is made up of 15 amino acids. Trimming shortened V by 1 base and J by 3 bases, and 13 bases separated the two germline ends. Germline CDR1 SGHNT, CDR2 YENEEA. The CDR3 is CASSLGGGARYEQYF. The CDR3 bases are TGTGCCAGCAGCTTAGGAGGGGGGGCCCGCTACGAGCAGTACTTC.

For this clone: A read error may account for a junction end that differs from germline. CDR3 DNA sequence: TGCGCCAGCAGCCGCCTGGGGGGGTGGCGGGGCTCGAACACCGGGGAGCTGTTTTTT. Its translation: CASSRLGGWRGSNTGELFF. The V and J genes are TRBV7-3 and TRBJ2-2, with 7 bases that match TRBD2. Germline CDR1 SGHTA, CDR2 FQGTGA. This CDR3 contains 19 residues. Full variable domain (missing parts from reference TRBV7-3 and TRBJ2-2): GAGVSQTPSNKVTEKGKYVELRCDPISGHTALYWYRQSLGQGPEFLIYFQGTGAADDSGLPNDRFFAVRPEGSVSTLKIQRTERGDSAVYLCASSRLGGWRGSNTGELFFGEGSRLTVL.

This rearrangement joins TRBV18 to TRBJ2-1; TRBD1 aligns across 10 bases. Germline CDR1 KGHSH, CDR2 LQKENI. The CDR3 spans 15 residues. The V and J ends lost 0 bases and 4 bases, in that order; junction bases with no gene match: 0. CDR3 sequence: CASSPPGQGYNEQFF. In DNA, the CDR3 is TGTGCCAGCTCACCACCGGGACAGGGGTACAATGAGCAGTTCTTC.

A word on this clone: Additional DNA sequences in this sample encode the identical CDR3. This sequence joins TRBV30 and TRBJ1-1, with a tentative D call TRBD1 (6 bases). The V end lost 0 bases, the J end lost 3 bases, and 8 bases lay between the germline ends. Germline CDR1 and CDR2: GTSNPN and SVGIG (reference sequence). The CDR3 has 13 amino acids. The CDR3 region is CAWSVQGDTEAFF. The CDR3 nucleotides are TGTGCCTGGAGTGTACAGGGTGACACTGAAGCTTTCTTT.

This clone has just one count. The CDR3 nucleotides are TGCGCCAGCAGCGCCGGACAGGGGAAGAATCAGCCCCAGCATTTT. This codes for CASSAGQGKNQPQHF. The chain links TRBV5-1 to TRBJ1-5, with 9 nucleotides matching TRBD1. In germline, CDR1 is SGHRS, CDR2 YFSETQ. Germline trimming cut 4 bases from V and 4 bases from J; bases unmatched to any gene: 6. There are 15 residues in the CDR3.